This T cell receptor (beta chain) was profiled in a study of T cell repertoires in cytomegalovirus infection. In the study overall: The public TCR beta signatures pointed to both CMV infection and matching HLA type.

TCRdb reprocessed the reads with MiXCR, giving one entry per CDR3 protein. This sample has under 150,000 distinct CDR3 sequences, with 24% found just once. The germline CDR1 and CDR2 sequences are MNHEY and SMNVEV (reference sequence). V lost 5 bases to trimming and J lost 8 bases, with 15 bases between them. The CDR3 covers 14 residues. Study-level points and caveats: People with CMV and the relevant HLA were identified by cumulative public TCR beta family frequency. HLA-C-restricted CMV clonotypes gave the most frequent clonotype in two of eight donors.

Points on this clonotype: As yet, its antigen is unknown.

Sequenced sample: PBMCs, sequenced either directly or after in vitro stimulation (not recorded which). The TCR comes from a human donor in good health (CMV status not recorded). Some clones in this sample may be carry-over from other donors' samples. This chain connects TRBV27 to TRBJ2-2; D could derive from TRBD1 or TRBD2 (6 bases each). This CDR3 is CASSTGTGVGELFF. CDR3 coding DNA: TGTGCCAGCAGTACAGGGACTGGCGTAGGGGAGCTGTTTTTT.